These T cell receptor beta chains were read from a single sample in a study of shared clonotypes between healthy human individuals. Data came from immunoSEQ multiplex PCR; TCRdb stores just in-frame clones and leaves some out. The sample has 400,000 to 600,000 clones, roughly 83% seen once. The sequenced sample was PBMCs. These receptors were collected from a woman aged 40 to 55 in good health. Some clones in this sample may be carry-over from other donors' samples. CDR3s include the opening cysteine and the closing phenylalanine or tryptophan. Each record gives: clone size, D gene, J gene, V gene, CDR3 protein, CDR3 DNA. The D gene is left open where the match is weak. The size of a clone is reported for some rows only, either as once, few or many, or as a class for expanded clones.

clone_size: -
d_call: TRBD2
j_call: TRBJ2-5
v_call: TRBV4-3
cdr3_aa: CASSQDSGSYETQYF
cdr3_nt: TGCGCCAGCAGCCAAGATAGCGGGAGTTATGAGACCCAGTACTTC

clone_size: -
d_call: TRBD2
j_call: TRBJ2-3
v_call: TRBV4-3
cdr3_aa: CASSHLTSGRTGHTQYF
cdr3_nt: TGCGCCAGCAGCCATTTGACTAGCGGGAGGACCGGCCATACGCAGTATTTT

clone_size: -
d_call: TRBD1
j_call: TRBJ1-2
v_call: TRBV25-1
cdr3_aa: CASSEYGGQSYGYTF
cdr3_nt: TGTGCCAGCAGTGAATATGGGGGACAGAGCTATGGCTACACCTTC

clone_size: -
d_call: -
j_call: TRBJ2-7
v_call: TRBV28
cdr3_aa: CASSSKSSYEQYF
cdr3_nt: TGTGCCAGCAGTTCGAAGAGCTCCTACGAGCAGTACTTC

clone_size: -
d_call: -
j_call: TRBJ2-1
v_call: TRBV7-2
cdr3_aa: CASSLQNQRGEQFF
cdr3_nt: TGTGCCAGCAGCTTACAGAACCAGCGAGGTGAGCAGTTCTTC

clone_size: -
d_call: TRBD2
j_call: TRBJ2-1
v_call: TRBV7-3
cdr3_aa: CASSLMISGMGNFYNEQFF
cdr3_nt: TGTGCCAGCAGCTTAATGATTAGCGGGATGGGAAATTTCTACAATGAGCAGTTCTTC

clone_size: -
d_call: -
j_call: TRBJ2-7
v_call: TRBV7-9
cdr3_aa: CASSFSYEQYF
cdr3_nt: TGTGCCAGCAGCTTTTCTTACGAGCAGTACTTC

clone_size: -
d_call: TRBD1
j_call: TRBJ2-1
v_call: TRBV6-1
cdr3_aa: CASSEDGTDYNEQFF
cdr3_nt: TGTGCCAGCAGTGAAGACGGGACAGACTACAATGAGCAGTTCTTC

clone_size: once
d_call: TRBD2
j_call: TRBJ2-7
v_call: TRBV27
cdr3_aa: CASSFASGPFEQYF
cdr3_nt: TGTGCCAGCAGTTTTGCTAGCGGCCCCTTCGAGCAGTACTTC

clone_size: once
d_call: TRBD1
j_call: TRBJ2-6
v_call: TRBV5-8
cdr3_aa: CASSSPADRGFSGANVLTF
cdr3_nt: TGTGCCAGCAGCTCACCAGCGGACAGGGGTTTCTCTGGGGCCAACGTCCTGACTTTC

clone_size: -
d_call: TRBD1
j_call: TRBJ2-7
v_call: TRBV28
cdr3_aa: CASLGPRGQGAYEQYF
cdr3_nt: TGTGCCAGCTTGGGCCCACGGGGACAGGGGGCCTACGAGCAGTACTTC

clone_size: -
d_call: TRBD1
j_call: TRBJ2-7
v_call: TRBV5-1
cdr3_aa: CASSRGQGVYEQYF
cdr3_nt: TGCGCCAGCAGCAGGGGACAGGGTGTGTACGAGCAGTACTTC

clone_size: few
d_call: -
j_call: TRBJ2-3
v_call: TRBV30
cdr3_aa: CAWTTGTDTQYF
cdr3_nt: TGTGCCTGGACGACCGGGACAGATACGCAGTATTTT

clone_size: -
d_call: -
j_call: TRBJ1-3
v_call: TRBV2
cdr3_aa: CASSELNTIYF
cdr3_nt: TGTGCCAGCAGTGAACTTAACACCATATATTTT

clone_size: -
d_call: TRBD2
j_call: TRBJ2-3
v_call: TRBV29-1
cdr3_aa: CSVRPSGRFTDTQYF
cdr3_nt: TGCAGCGTTCGACCGAGCGGGAGGTTCACAGATACGCAGTATTTT

clone_size: -
d_call: TRBD2
j_call: TRBJ2-7
v_call: TRBV6-1
cdr3_aa: CASSQTSGRSYEQYF
cdr3_nt: TGTGCCAGCAGCCAGACTAGCGGGAGGTCCTACGAGCAGTACTTC

clone_size: -
d_call: -
j_call: TRBJ1-1
v_call: TRBV5-1
cdr3_aa: CASSLQESNTEAFF
cdr3_nt: TGCGCCAGCAGCTTGCAGGAGTCGAACACTGAAGCTTTCTTT

clone_size: -
d_call: TRBD1
j_call: TRBJ1-4
v_call: TRBV4-2
cdr3_aa: CASSQNTGTGEKLFF
cdr3_nt: TGTGCCAGCAGCCAAAATACCGGGACAGGGGAAAAACTGTTTTTT

clone_size: -
d_call: -
j_call: TRBJ1-1
v_call: TRBV5-1
cdr3_aa: CASSLGSGTEAFF
cdr3_nt: TGCGCCAGCAGCTTGGGTTCGGGGACTGAAGCTTTCTTT

clone_size: few
d_call: -
j_call: TRBJ2-7
v_call: TRBV6-6
cdr3_aa: CASSGGLAASYEQYF
cdr3_nt: TGTGCCAGTTCCGGGGGGCTAGCGGCCTCCTACGAGCAGTACTTC